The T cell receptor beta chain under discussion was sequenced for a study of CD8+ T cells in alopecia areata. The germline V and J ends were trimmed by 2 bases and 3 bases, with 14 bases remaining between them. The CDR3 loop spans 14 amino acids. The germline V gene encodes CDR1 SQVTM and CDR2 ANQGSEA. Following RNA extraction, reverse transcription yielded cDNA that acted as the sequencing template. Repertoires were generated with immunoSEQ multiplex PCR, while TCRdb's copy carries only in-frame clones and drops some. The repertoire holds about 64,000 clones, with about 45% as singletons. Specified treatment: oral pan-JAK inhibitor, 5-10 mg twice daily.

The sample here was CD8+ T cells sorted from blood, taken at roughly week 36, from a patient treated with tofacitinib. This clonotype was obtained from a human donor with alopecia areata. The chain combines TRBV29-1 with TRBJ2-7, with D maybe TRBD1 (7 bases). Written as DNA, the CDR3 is TGCAGCGTTGAATTTCGCGGGACAGACTACGAGCAGTACTTC. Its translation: CSVEFRGTDYEQYF.